These 19 T cell receptor beta chains were all obtained from the same sample, sequenced in a study of T-cell reconstitution after alpha-beta-depleted transplantation in children (dated by TCRdb to about 2016). The treatment or condition label for this specimen denotes: allogeneic hematopoietic cell transplantation with graft depleted of TCRalphabeta T cells and CD19 B cells. Preparation of the library involved PCR. Instrument on record: Illumina HiSeq 2500. Molecular barcoding was employed in the preparation of TCR libraries, with unique molecular identifiers being used to normalize TCRbeta repertoire quantification. The raw public data were reprocessed by TCRdb itself: fastp quality trimming at Q25, MiXCR clonotype calling, in-frame beta chains only. For every CDR3 protein sequence, its rows merge into one entry that carries the most common genes and DNA. For this sample there are about 600,000 distinct CDR3 sequences; roughly 23% appear just once. The ten biggest clones cover 13% to 15% of the sample.

The specimen comprised PBMCs, mostly from graft donor cells, sampled 360 days after TCRalphabeta/CD19-depleted stem cell transplant. These receptors all stem from a boy under two years old who had a stem cell transplant for acute myeloid leukemia, so the T cells may come from the graft donor.

In this sample, this clonotype turned up a few times. This may arise from a read error, as a much more abundant clone is one base away. This sequence joins TRBV4-1 and TRBJ2-5; D unresolved. Germline CDR1 is MGHRA and CDR2 is YSYEKL. Trimming removed 0 bases from V and 4 bases from J, with 6 bases in between. The CDR3 is made up of 13 amino acids. The CDR3 coding sequence is TGCGCCAGCAGCCAAGATGACGGAGAGACCCAGTACTTC. It codes for CASSQDDGETQYF.

The chain employs TRBV15 and TRBJ2-1; possibly TRBD1 or TRBD2 for D (7 bases each). Trimming shortened V by 1 base and J by 4 bases, and 17 bases separated the two germline ends. Germline V gene sequence: CDR1 LNHNV, CDR2 YYDKDF (reference sequence). The CDR3 consists of 17 residues. Written as DNA, the CDR3 is TGTGCCACCAGCAGAGTCCCAGGGGGGGGGTCTTACAATGAGCAGTTCTTC. It encodes CATSRVPGGGSYNEQFF.

The chain carries TRBV20-1 and TRBJ2-7; D is unclear. In germline, CDR1 is DFQATT, CDR2 SNEGSKA (reference sequence). V shed 5 bases and J shed 2 bases, with 13 bases lying between them. This CDR3 has 13 amino acids. CDR3 residues: CSAANAATYEQYF. The CDR3 DNA sequence: TGCAGTGCTGCAAATGCGGCCACCTACGAGCAGTACTTC.

The J gene is TRBJ2-7, the V gene TRBV10-3; tentative D call: TRBD1 (6 bases). This CDR3 has 13 amino acids. The germline V and J ends were trimmed by 6 bases and 4 bases, with 13 bases remaining between them. Germline CDR1 and CDR2: ENHRY and SYGVKD. DNA of the CDR3: TGTGCCATCAGATCAGACAGGACGTACGAGCAGTACTTC. This gives the protein CAIRSDRTYEQYF.

In this sample, this clonotype turned up many times. The chain is built from TRBV9 and TRBJ2-3, with D perhaps assigned TRBD1 or TRBD2 (5 bases each). Germline V gene sequence: CDR1 SGDLS, CDR2 YYNGEE. This CDR3 region has 16 residues. V shed 4 bases and J shed 0 bases, with 15 bases lying between them. The CDR3 protein is CASSWNGDQSTDTQYF. The CDR3 nucleotides read TGTGCCAGCAGCTGGAACGGGGACCAGAGCACAGATACGCAGTATTTT.

The chain combines TRBV5-5 with TRBJ2-1, with TRBD2 matching over 8 bases. CDR1 SGHKS and CDR2 YYEKEE come from the germline V gene (reference sequence). J gave up 6 bases and V 0 bases, and 14 bases lay outside the gene matches. The CDR3 spans 18 residues. CDR3 nucleotides: TGTGCCAGCAGCTTGGGACAGATGTACGGGGGGGCCGTCAATGAGCAGTTCTTC. The encoded protein is CASSLGQMYGGAVNEQFF.

This clonotype was detected many times. The chain combines TRBV27 with TRBJ2-2; TRBD1 agrees at 10 bases. CDR3 size: 14 residues. The ends lost 5 bases at V and 8 bases at J; junction bases unmatched: 5. The germline CDR1 and CDR2 sequences are MNHEY and SMNVEV (reference sequence). CDR3 amino acids: CASSRDRGLGELFF. The CDR3 region has the DNA TGTGCCAGCAGTCGAGACAGGGGGCTAGGGGAGCTGTTTTTT.

This clonotype came up a few times. This chain joins TRBV20-1 and TRBJ1-5; 9 nucleotides match TRBD1. The germline CDR1 and CDR2 sequences are DFQATT and SNEGSKA (reference sequence). Trimming removed 0 bases from V and 7 bases from J; junction bases left unmatched: 16. The CDR3 sequence is 18 residues long. As DNA, the CDR3 is TGCAGTGCTAGAGATCTGGGACAGGGAGGTGGCCCTTGGCAGCCCCAGCATTTT. Translated: CSARDLGQGGGPWQPQHF.

The rearrangement links TRBV7-9 to TRBJ2-1; D is unresolved. This CDR3 has 15 amino acids. Germline V lookup: CDR1 SEHNR, CDR2 FQNEAQ (reference sequence). The V end was cut by 8 bases, the J end by 4 bases, with 18 bases between. CDR3 protein: CASWAGDTPYNEQFF. The DNA for the CDR3 is TGTGCCAGCTGGGCTGGGGATACTCCTTACAATGAGCAGTTCTTC. Full variable domain (rest looked up from reference TRBV7-9 and TRBJ2-1): DTGVSQNPRHKITKRGQNVTFRCDPISEHNRLYWYRQTLGQGPEFLTYFQNEAQLEKSRLLSDRFSAERPKGSFSTLEIQRTEQGDSAMYLCASWAGDTPYNEQFFGPGTRLTVL.

This clonotype has more than one count but fewer than ten. The V call is TRBV12-3 or TRBV12-4, the J call TRBJ2-7; 10 positions match TRBD2. With 6 bases clipped from V and 7 bases from J, the junction kept 9 bases outside the gene matches. The CDR3 contains 14 residues. The DNA of the CDR3 is TGTGCCAGCAGCTCCCCCCTAGCGGGGGATGAGCAGTACTTC. This encodes CASSSPLAGDEQYF.

This chain links TRBV15 with TRBJ2-1; D might be TRBD1 (6 bases). V gave up 8 bases and J gave up 0 bases, with 11 bases separating them. The CDR3 loop spans 14 amino acids. The V gene's germline CDR1 is LNHNV and CDR2 YYDKDF (reference sequence). Written as DNA, the CDR3 is TGTGCCACCCGCTCGACAGGCTCCTACAATGAGCAGTTCTTC. This encodes CATRSTGSYNEQFF.

The CDR3 here is CSASWDLPYEQYF. For the CDR3, the DNA is TGCAGTGCTAGCTGGGACCTTCCTTACGAGCAGTACTTC. The chain recombines TRBV20-1 with TRBJ2-7; the D gene could be TRBD1 or TRBD2 (5 bases each). Germline CDR1 and CDR2: DFQATT and SNEGSKA (reference sequence). The V end was cut by 3 bases, the J end by 4 bases, with 13 bases between. The CDR3 totals 13 residues.

This clonotype was counted only a few times. The chain combines TRBV5-8 with TRBJ2-5; weak D call: TRBD2 (6 bases). Trimming removed 6 bases from V and 2 bases from J, with 11 bases in between. Germline CDR1 is SGHTS and CDR2 is YDEGEE. The CDR3 length is 13 residues. CDR3 bases: TGTGCCAGCATAATTCTAGCGCAAGAGACCCAGTACTTC. Protein product: CASIILAQETQYF.

This clonotype was found many times. This chain joins TRBV29-1 and TRBJ2-6, with D tentatively TRBD2 (6 bases). Germline lookup yields CDR1 SQVTM and CDR2 ANQGSEA. This CDR3 has 15 residues. Trimming removed 7 bases at V and 2 bases at J, with 15 bases between. The CDR3: CSAREGGPGANVLTF. The CDR3 DNA follows: TGCAGCGCCAGGGAAGGAGGGCCTGGGGCCAACGTCCTGACTTTC. Full variable domain (remainder filled in from reference TRBV29-1 and TRBJ2-6): SAVISQKPSRDICQRGTSLTIQCQVDSQVTMMFWYRQQPGQSLTLIATANQGSEATYESGFVIDKFPISRPNLTFSTLTVSNMSPEDSSIYLCSAREGGPGANVLTFGAGSRLTVL.

This clonotype appeared a few times. The chain is built from TRBV5-5 and TRBJ2-7; D could derive from TRBD1 or TRBD2 (7 bases each). V was trimmed by 4 bases and J by 3 bases, leaving 14 bases between them. The CDR3 loop spans 14 amino acids. Germline loops: CDR1 SGHKS, CDR2 YYEKEE (reference sequence). CDR3 protein: CASSGAGQLYEQYF. In DNA form, the CDR3 reads TGTGCCAGCAGCGGAGCGGGACAGCTCTACGAGCAGTACTTC.

The chain couples TRBV12-3 or TRBV12-4 to TRBJ2-1; D tentatively fits TRBD1 or TRBD2 (5 bases each). The CDR3 runs to 12 residues. Trimming took off 6 bases at V and 11 bases at J, with 14 bases between the two ends. CDR3 DNA: TGTGCCAGCAGCCCCCTGACGGGACAGCAGTTCTTC. It yields the protein CASSPLTGQQFF.

This clonotype was observed a few times. V gene TRBV20-1 combines with J gene TRBJ2-7; maybe TRBD1 (5 bases). The germline V gene has CDR1 DFQATT and CDR2 SNEGSKA (reference sequence). The CDR3 runs to 13 residues. The germline V and J ends were trimmed by 0 bases and 2 bases, with 8 bases remaining between them. The CDR3 sequence is CSARETGPYEQYF. The CDR3 DNA follows: TGCAGTGCTAGAGAAACAGGACCCTACGAGCAGTACTTC.

This clonotype was observed many times. The genes are TRBV15 and TRBJ2-7; D perhaps matches TRBD1 (6 bases). There are 12 residues in the CDR3. Trimming stripped 4 bases from V and 5 bases from J, with 9 bases between. Germline lookup yields CDR1 LNHNV and CDR2 YYDKDF (reference sequence). CDR3 protein: CATSIHRDEQYF. The CDR3 DNA follows: TGTGCCACCAGCATTCACAGGGACGAGCAGTACTTC.

The rearrangement joins TRBV7-9 to TRBJ1-1, with no clear D. Germline V gives CDR1 SEHNR, CDR2 FQNEAQ (reference sequence). There are 12 residues in the CDR3. V gave up 2 bases and J gave up 6 bases, with 7 bases separating them. CDR3 loop: CASSLRLAEAFF. The CDR3 bases are TGTGCCAGCAGCTTACGTTTGGCTGAAGCTTTCTTT.